The sequence of this TCR beta chain was determined in a study of shared clonotypes between healthy human individuals. Study-wide points: The study's rarefaction showed incomplete sorted-subset sequencing despite large depth.

This CDR3 comprises 15 residues. With 6 bases clipped from V and 4 bases from J, the junction kept 9 bases outside the gene matches. The germline CDR1 and CDR2 sequences are MDHEN and SYDVKM. Sequenced by immunoSEQ multiplex PCR; TCRdb stores in-frame clones only, minus some. The table records 700,000 to 950,000 clones, just over 95% of them present only once. This clone was seen only once. Its antigen remains unknown. Naivety among CD8 cells was defined by CD45RO negativity and positive CCR7 selection, thereby excluding terminally differentiated effector memory CD45RA+ cells. The gene calls are TRBV28 and TRBJ1-3, with 7 bases lining up with TRBD1. The TCR originated in a man aged 25 to 40 in good health. Sequencing was done on a sample of naive CD8+ T cells sorted from blood. DNA for the CDR3: TGTGCCAGCAGGACACAGGGGTCAGCGGGAAACACCATATATTTT. Translation: CASRTQGSAGNTIYF.